The present TCR beta chain was sequenced within a study of beta chain features in type 1 diabetes listed by TCRdb under 2018. Some background on the complete study: Patients and healthy donors did not differ in mean age, gender distribution, total cell number or subset yield. A total of 100 million to 140 million sorted cells were examined across all samples, and the number of cells per subset was strongly correlated with RNA yield. In the study, recently diagnosed type 1 diabetes patients and matched healthy donors were compared on the TCRB repertoires of their sorted circulating CD4+ T cell subsets. Whereas all 30 or so donors provided naive and central memory subsets, regulatory and stem cell-like memory subsets were isolated from just 8 patients and about 8 healthy donors. The study at large found these results: Because cDNA was sequenced instead of genomic DNA, activated cells with high expression could be over-represented, although the groups did not differ in activation or CD3 levels. Naive, central memory and regulatory TCRB repertoires appeared more similar among patients than among healthy donors. Type 1 diabetes patients showed a moderate but significant shortening of TCRB CDR3 length in all four CD4+ subsets. Because small numbers of individuals were included in the HLA sub-analyses, any influence of HLA type on TCRB rearrangement was left unresolved. Shorter templates might be favored by PCR, yet because patient and control samples were amplified and corrected together, any such skew would affect both groups equally. At VDJ recombination sites, type 1 diabetes patients had fewer insertions and more deleted nucleotides, which implies abnormalities in thymic rearrangement.

V and J are truncated by 5 bases and 6 bases respectively, leaving an intervening sequence of 11 bases. Reading from cysteine to phenylalanine, the CDR3 counts 12 amino acids. Just the 36-base CDR3 DNA is kept, in frame starting at base 1. CDR1 is given as GTSNPN and CDR2 as SVGIG, both from the germline V gene (reference sequence). From each donor, a single peripheral blood sample of about 100 mL on average was drawn into heparinised tubes. Naive, central memory, regulatory and stem cell-like memory CD4+ T cells were sorted on a BD FACSAria II using a panel including CD45RO, CCR7, CD25, CD127, CD95 and CD27. A purity above 95% was achieved for all sorted populations. PBMCs were isolated immediately by Lymphoprep density gradient centrifugation and stained directly without culture. Samples were stained and sorted in pairs, with one healthy donor and one patient per experiment, so that batch effects were minimized.

Comments on this clone: No cognate antigen has been identified for it. Nothing much larger sits one base from this clone, and base qualities are not available.

The High Capacity cDNA Reverse Transcription Kit was used to reverse transcribe all of the isolated RNA, meaning that expressed TCRB transcripts were what got sequenced. Deep immunoSEQ sequencing was performed on naive, central memory and regulatory T cell samples, with an average of roughly 3.6 million total reads per sample. Sorted cells were lysed in RLT buffer and RNA was extracted with DNase-treated RNeasy Micro or Mini kits, depending on cell number. Each cell subset was processed separately to prevent cross-contamination, with patient and healthy donor samples processed together. Using the immunoSEQ multiplex PCR, TCRB sequences were amplified from cDNA into 87-bp fragments spanning the CDR3 region. Amplicons were sequenced on the Illumina HiSeq platform. In the authors' own workflow: PCR bias was computationally corrected using synthetic template baselines, reads within Hamming distance 2 were collapsed, and singletons that could not be merged were discarded. Reads were aligned to IMGT to assign V, D and J genes, CDR3 length, and insertions or deletions at six rearrangement sites. Within each subset, clonotype counts were normalized to sorted cell number, and only after that were true diversity and Gini coefficients computed with the tcR R package. The overlap coefficient, calculated on TCRB nucleotide sequences, was used to measure repertoire sharing. As a proxy for the pre-selection repertoire, out-of-frame TCRB sequences from naive cells were analyzed. The table was pulled from immuneACCESS by TCRdb, which kept in-frame rearrangements only. Such tables lose some clones; where checked, under half of the loss comes from unresolved V genes, and the rest has no known cause. For V, J and clone size, that table is used; D and trimming come from the DNA. The sample yields 350,000 or so clones; roughly 21% were counted once. The top ten constitute 0.035% to 0.05% of the sample.

This receptor was identified in a young woman in good health. The rearrangement joined TRBV30 to TRBJ2-1, with a tentative D gene TRBD2 over 7 matching bases. The sample comprised naive CD4+ T cells from blood. This specimen's cell subset or site label, per the study, means: true naive CD4+ T cells. The sequence in DNA is TGTGCCTGGGGAGGGGGGGTCAATGAGCAGTTCTTC. Its amino acids are CAWGGGVNEQFF.